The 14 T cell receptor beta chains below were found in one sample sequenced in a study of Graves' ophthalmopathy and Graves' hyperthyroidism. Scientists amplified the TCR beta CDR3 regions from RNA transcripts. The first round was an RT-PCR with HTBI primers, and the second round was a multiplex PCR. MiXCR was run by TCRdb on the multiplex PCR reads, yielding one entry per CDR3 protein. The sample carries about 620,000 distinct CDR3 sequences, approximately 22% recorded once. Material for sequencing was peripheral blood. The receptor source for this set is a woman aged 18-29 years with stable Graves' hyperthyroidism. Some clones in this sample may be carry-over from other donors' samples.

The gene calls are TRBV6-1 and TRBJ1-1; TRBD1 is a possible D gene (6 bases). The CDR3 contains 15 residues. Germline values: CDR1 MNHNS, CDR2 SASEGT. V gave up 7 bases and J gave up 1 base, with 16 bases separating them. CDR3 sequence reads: CASIPSTGPNTEAFF. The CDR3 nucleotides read TGTGCCAGCATCCCCTCGACAGGCCCGAACACTGAAGCTTTCTTT.

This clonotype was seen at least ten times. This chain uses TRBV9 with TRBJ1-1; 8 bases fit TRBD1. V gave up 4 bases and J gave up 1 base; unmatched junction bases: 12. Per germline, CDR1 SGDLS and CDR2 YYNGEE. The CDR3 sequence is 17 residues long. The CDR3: CASSPVGRGRGNTEAFF. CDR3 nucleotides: TGTGCCAGCAGCCCAGTAGGCAGGGGGCGGGGGAACACTGAAGCTTTCTTT. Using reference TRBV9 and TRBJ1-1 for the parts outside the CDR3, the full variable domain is DSGVTQTPKHLITATGQRVTLRCSPRSGDLSVYWYQQSLDQGLQFLIQYYNGEERAKGNILERFSAQQFPDLHSELNLSSLELGDSALYFCASSPVGRGRGNTEAFFGQGTRLTVV.

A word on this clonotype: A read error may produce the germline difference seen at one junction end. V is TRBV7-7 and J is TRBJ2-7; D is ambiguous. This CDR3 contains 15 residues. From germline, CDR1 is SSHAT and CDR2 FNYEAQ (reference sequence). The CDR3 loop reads CASSFFGLLGYEQYF. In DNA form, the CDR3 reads TGTGCTAGCAGCTTTTTTGGTTTGTTAGGCTACGAGCAGTACTTC.

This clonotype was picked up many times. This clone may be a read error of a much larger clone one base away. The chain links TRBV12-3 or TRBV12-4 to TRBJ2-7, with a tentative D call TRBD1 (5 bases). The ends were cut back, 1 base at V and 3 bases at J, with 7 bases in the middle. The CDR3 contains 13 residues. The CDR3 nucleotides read TGTGCCAGCAGTTTAGACAGGATCTACGAGCAGTACTTC. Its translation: CASSLDRIYEQYF.

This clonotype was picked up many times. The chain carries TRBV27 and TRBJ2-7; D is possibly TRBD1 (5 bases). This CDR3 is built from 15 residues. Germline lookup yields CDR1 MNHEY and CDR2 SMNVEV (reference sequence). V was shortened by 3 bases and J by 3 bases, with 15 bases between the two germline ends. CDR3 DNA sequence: TGTGCCAGCAGTTTTTTCGGCAGGGCCGTCTACGAGCAGTACTTC. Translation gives CASSFFGRAVYEQYF.

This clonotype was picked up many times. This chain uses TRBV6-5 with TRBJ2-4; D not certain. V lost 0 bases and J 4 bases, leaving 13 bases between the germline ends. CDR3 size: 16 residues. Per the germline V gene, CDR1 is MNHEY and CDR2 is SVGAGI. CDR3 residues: CASSYSSGPGKNIQYF. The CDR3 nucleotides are TGTGCCAGCAGTTACTCATCGGGCCCAGGAAAAAACATTCAGTACTTC.

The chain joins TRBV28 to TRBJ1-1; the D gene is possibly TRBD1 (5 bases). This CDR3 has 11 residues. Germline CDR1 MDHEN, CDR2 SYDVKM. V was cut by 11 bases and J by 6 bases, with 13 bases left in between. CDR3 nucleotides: TGTGCCCTGGGGGGACCCGCTGAAGCTTTCTTT. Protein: CALGGPAEAFF.

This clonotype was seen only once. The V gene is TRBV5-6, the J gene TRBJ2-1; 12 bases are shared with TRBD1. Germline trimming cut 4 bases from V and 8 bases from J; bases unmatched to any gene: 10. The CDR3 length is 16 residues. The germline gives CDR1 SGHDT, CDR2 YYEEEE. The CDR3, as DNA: TGTGCCAGCAGCCCGGGACAGGGGGCGCGGAGTGATGAGCAGTTCTTC. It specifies CASSPGQGARSDEQFF.

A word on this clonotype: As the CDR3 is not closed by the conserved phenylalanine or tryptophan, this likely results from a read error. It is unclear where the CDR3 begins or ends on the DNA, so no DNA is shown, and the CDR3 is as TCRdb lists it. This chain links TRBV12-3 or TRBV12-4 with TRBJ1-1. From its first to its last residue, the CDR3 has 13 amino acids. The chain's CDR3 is CASSLGTNTEACL.

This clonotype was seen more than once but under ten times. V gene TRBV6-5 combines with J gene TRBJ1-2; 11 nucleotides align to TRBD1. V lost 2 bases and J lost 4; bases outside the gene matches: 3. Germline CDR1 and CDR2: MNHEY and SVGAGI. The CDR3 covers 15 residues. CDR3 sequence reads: CASSYDGQGAYGYTF. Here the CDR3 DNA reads TGTGCCAGCAGTTACGACGGACAGGGGGCCTATGGCTACACCTTC.

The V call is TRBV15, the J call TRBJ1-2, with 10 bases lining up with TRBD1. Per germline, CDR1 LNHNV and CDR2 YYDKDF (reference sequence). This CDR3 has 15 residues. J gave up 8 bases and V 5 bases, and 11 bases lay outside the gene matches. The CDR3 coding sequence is TGTGCCACCAGCCTCGACAGGGGGCAGTCGTACGGCTACACCTTC. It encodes CATSLDRGQSYGYTF. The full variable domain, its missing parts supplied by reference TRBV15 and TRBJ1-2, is DAMVIQNPRYQVTQFGKPVTLSCSQTLNHNVMYWYQQKSSQAPKLLFHYYDKDFNNEADTPDNFQSRRPNTSFCFLDIRSPGLGDTAMYLCATSLDRGQSYGYTFGSGTRLTVV.

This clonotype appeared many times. This CDR3 reads CASSSIPYSNQPQHF. The DNA for the CDR3 is TGTGCCAGCAGTTCCATACCTTATAGCAATCAGCCCCAGCATTTT. This rearrangement joins TRBV28 to TRBJ1-5; D is unclear. The CDR3 runs to 15 residues. The germline V gene has CDR1 MDHEN and CDR2 SYDVKM. The V and J ends lost 4 bases and 0 bases respectively, with 10 bases between them. The full variable domain, rest sourced from reference TRBV28 and TRBJ1-5, is DVKVTQSSRYLVKRTGEKVFLECVQDMDHENMFWYRQDPGLGLRLIYFSYDVKMKEKGDIPEGYSVSREKKERFSLILESASTNQTSMYLCASSSIPYSNQPQHFGDGTRLSIL.

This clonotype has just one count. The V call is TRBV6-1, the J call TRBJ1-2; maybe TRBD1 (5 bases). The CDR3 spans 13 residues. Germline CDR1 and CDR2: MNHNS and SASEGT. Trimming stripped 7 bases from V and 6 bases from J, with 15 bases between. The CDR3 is CASNRIQGDGYTF. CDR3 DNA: TGTGCCAGCAACAGAATCCAAGGGGATGGCTACACCTTC.

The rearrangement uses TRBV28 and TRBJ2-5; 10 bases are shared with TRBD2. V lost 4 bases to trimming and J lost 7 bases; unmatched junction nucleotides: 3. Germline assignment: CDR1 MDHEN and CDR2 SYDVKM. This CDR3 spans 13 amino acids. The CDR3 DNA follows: TGTGCCAGCAGTTCGAGACTAGCGGGGACCCAGTACTTC. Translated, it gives CASSSRLAGTQYF.